One sample yielded the 31 T cell receptor beta chains listed below, sequenced in a study of identical twins. TCRdb re-analysed the 5' RACE reads in MiXCR, keeping a single row per CDR3 protein. The sample includes about 690,000 distinct CDR3 sequences, less than 7% of them seen just once. Sample: naive T cells sorted from blood. Receptor source: a man aged 18 to 29 in good health.

The table lists this clonotype with many counts. The chain combines TRBV5-1 with TRBJ1-4; TRBD1 aligns across 7 bases. J was trimmed by 4 bases and V by 5 bases; bases with no gene match: 5. The CDR3 is 14 residues long. Germline V gives CDR1 SGHRS, CDR2 YFSETQ. DNA of the CDR3: TGCGCCAGCAGAACGACAGGGCTTAATGAAAAACTGTTTTTT. It specifies CASRTTGLNEKLFF.

This clonotype was found a few times. One end of the junction does not line up with germline, which may come from a read error. This chain uses TRBV7-2 with TRBJ2-7; 11 bases line up with TRBD2. CDR3 size: 13 residues. CDR1 and CDR2 (germline): SGHTA, FQGNSA. This CDR3 reads CASSLVTSGKSSF. The CDR3 coding sequence is TGTGCCAGCAGCTTAGTGACTAGCGGGAAGTCGTCCTTC.

This clonotype was seen at least ten times. V gene TRBV5-1 combines with J gene TRBJ2-2; D remains ambiguous. The CDR3 length is 15 residues. Germline-derived CDR1 and CDR2 are SGHRS and YFSETQ. The V gene lost 0 bases and the J gene lost 2 bases, with 8 bases spanning the gap. The CDR3 DNA is TGCGCCAGCAGCTTGGGAGCGACAAACACCGGGGAGCTGTTTTTT. As protein: CASSLGATNTGELFF.

The CDR3 DNA is TGTGCCAGCAGCTCGATAGCGGGAGGTTTCCACGAGCAGTACTTC. Residues: CASSSIAGGFHEQYF. This sequence joins TRBV7-9 and TRBJ2-7, with 10 bases fitting TRBD2. CDR3 size: 15 residues. Germline CDR1 reads SEHNR; CDR2 reads FQNEAQ (reference sequence). V was clipped by 4 bases and J by 5 bases; unmatched bases: 8.

A few counts support this clonotype. The V call is TRBV24-1, the J call TRBJ1-5; 7 nucleotides agree with TRBD1. The junction had 2 bases not matched to a gene; V was cut back by 2 bases and J by 5 bases. Germline V gene sequence: CDR1 KGHDR, CDR2 SFDVKD. The CDR3 consists of 14 residues. The chain's CDR3 is CATSDSQGYQPQHF. CDR3 DNA: TGTGCCACCAGTGATTCACAGGGGTATCAGCCCCAGCATTTT.

The rearrangement links TRBV30 to TRBJ2-7; 7 positions match TRBD1. V gave up 0 bases and J gave up 2 bases; unmatched junction bases: 4. Per germline, CDR1 GTSNPN and CDR2 SVGIG (reference sequence). This CDR3 region has 14 residues. The CDR3 region is CAWSVGTGAYEQYF. DNA of the CDR3: TGTGCCTGGAGTGTAGGCACAGGGGCCTACGAGCAGTACTTC.

This chain links TRBV28 with TRBJ2-2, with D tentatively TRBD1 (7 bases). The CDR3 contains 16 residues. V gave up 6 bases and J gave up 7 bases, with 21 bases separating them. Germline values: CDR1 MDHEN, CDR2 SYDVKM. CDR3 nucleotides: TGTGCCAGCAGCCGATCGAAGACAGGGCGGGGCGGGGAGCTGTTTTTT. It translates to CASSRSKTGRGGELFF.

This clonotype appeared a few times. The rearrangement joins TRBV11-2 to TRBJ2-1, with TRBD2 identical over 10 bases. The CDR3 covers 20 residues. Germline CDR1 reads SGHAT; CDR2 reads FQNNGV. V gave up 5 bases and J gave up 0 bases; unmatched junction bases: 16. The CDR3 nucleotides are TGTGCCAGCAGCGCACCCAGCCGAACTAGCGGGATTAGCTCCTACAATGAGCAGTTCTTC. Protein: CASSAPSRTSGISSYNEQFF. Filled out from reference TRBV11-2 and TRBJ2-1, the complete variable domain reads EAGVAQSPRYKIIEKRQSVAFWCNPISGHATLYWYQQILGQGPKLLIQFQNNGVVDDSQLPKDRFSAERLKGVDSTLKIQPAKLEDSAVYLCASSAPSRTSGISSYNEQFFGPGTRLTVL.

The J gene is TRBJ2-5, the V gene TRBV11-2; TRBD2 aligns across 10 bases. V was pared by 5 bases and J by 5 bases, with 14 bases of the junction left unmatched. The CDR3 runs 17 residues. Germline V gene lookup returns CDR1 SGHAT and CDR2 FQNNGV. CDR3 protein: CASSRETSGDERETQYF. Written as DNA, the CDR3 is TGTGCCAGCAGCAGGGAAACTAGCGGGGACGAAAGGGAGACCCAGTACTTC.

The chain couples TRBV7-9 to TRBJ2-1; 9 positions match TRBD2. Per the germline V gene, CDR1 is SEHNR and CDR2 is FQNEAQ (reference sequence). J gave up 5 bases and V 2 bases, and 4 bases lay outside the gene matches. CDR3 length equals 15 residues. The CDR3 spells CASSLQGLADNEQFF. The CDR3 DNA is TGTGCCAGCAGCTTACAGGGACTAGCAGACAATGAGCAGTTCTTC.

This clonotype was seen more than once but under ten times. This chain links TRBV7-6 with TRBJ2-7; D not certain. In germline, CDR1 is SGHVS, CDR2 FNYEAQ. V shed 1 base and J shed 9 bases, with 16 bases lying between them. CDR3 length equals 14 residues. The CDR3 DNA sequence: TGTGCCAGCAGCTTAGAGGTGGGCTCCTCAGGGCAGTACTTC. Amino acids: CASSLEVGSSGQYF.

This clonotype was detected ten times or more. The chain links TRBV5-1 to TRBJ2-1; 7 nucleotides match TRBD2. The CDR3 is made up of 15 amino acids. Germline loops: CDR1 SGHRS, CDR2 YFSETQ. Trimming removed 2 bases from V and 8 bases from J; junction bases left unmatched: 10. CDR3 residues: CASSLMGLTLHEQFF. Here the CDR3 DNA reads TGCGCCAGCAGCTTAATGGGACTAACCTTGCATGAGCAGTTCTTC.

This clonotype was detected ten times or more. The rearrangement links TRBV27 to TRBJ1-1; D call uncertain. Trimming removed 2 bases from V and 0 bases from J, with 10 bases in between. Germline V lookup: CDR1 MNHEY, CDR2 SMNVEV (reference sequence). This CDR3 contains 15 residues. The DNA of the CDR3 is TGTGCCAGCAGTTTAAACAGCAACATGAACACTGAAGCTTTCTTT. Translating gives CASSLNSNMNTEAFF.

Many counts were recorded for this clonotype. The chain has TRBV12-3 or TRBV12-4 and TRBJ2-7, with D possibly TRBD1 on 5 matching bases. The CDR3 covers 13 residues. Trimming left V 3 bases short and J 3 bases short, with 9 bases between. The CDR3 nucleotides read TGTGCCAGCAGTTTGAGCAGGGACTACGAGCAGTACTTC. This gives the protein CASSLSRDYEQYF.

The sample holds a few counts of this clonotype. The chain employs TRBV4-2 and TRBJ2-1, with D unclear. CDR3 length: 11 residues. The V end was cut by 1 base, the J end by 9 bases, with 4 bases between. Germline loops: CDR1 LGHNA, CDR2 YNFKEQ. CDR3 in amino acids: CASSQALEQFF. The CDR3 bases are TGTGCCAGCAGCCAAGCCCTTGAGCAGTTCTTC.

V gene TRBV20-1 combines with J gene TRBJ2-5, with D uncertain. V was shortened by 6 bases and J by 5 bases, with 13 bases between the two germline ends. The V gene's germline CDR1 is DFQATT and CDR2 SNEGSKA (reference sequence). The CDR3 is 12 residues long. The CDR3, as DNA: TGCAGTGCCGCCCCCGACCCGGAGACCCAGTACTTC. This codes for CSAAPDPETQYF.

This chain links TRBV9 with TRBJ2-3, with 11 bases aligning to TRBD2. Germline V gives CDR1 SGDLS, CDR2 YYNGEE. The CDR3 totals 16 residues. Trimming took 3 bases from V and 2 from J; bases not matched to a gene: 5. CDR3 sequence reads: CASSGPSGRSTDTQYF. The CDR3 nucleotides are TGTGCCAGCAGCGGCCCTAGCGGGAGGTCCACAGATACGCAGTATTTT.

The chain has TRBV7-9 and TRBJ1-4, with D possibly matching TRBD1 (6 bases). The germline gives CDR1 SEHNR, CDR2 FQNEAQ (reference sequence). The CDR3 is made up of 15 amino acids. The germline V and J ends were trimmed by 6 bases and 10 bases, with 21 bases remaining between them. CDR3 bases: TGTGCCAGCAGACCCACGGCAGGGGACAAGGCAAAACTGTTTTTT. Its translation: CASRPTAGDKAKLFF.

This clonotype was detected only a few times. This chain links TRBV15 with TRBJ2-1; 9 positions match TRBD2. Trimming at V came to 7 bases and at J to 5 bases, leaving 9 bases not matched to a gene. Germline V gives CDR1 LNHNV, CDR2 YYDKDF (reference sequence). CDR3 size: 15 residues. CDR3 protein: CATTESGRLNNEQFF. The CDR3 DNA reads as TGTGCCACCACCGAAAGCGGGAGGCTCAACAATGAGCAGTTCTTC.

This clonotype was observed many times. This rearrangement joins TRBV6-5 to TRBJ2-2; possibly TRBD1 or TRBD2 for D (5 bases each). Germline-derived CDR1 and CDR2 are MNHEY and SVGAGI. The CDR3 contains 11 residues. With 6 bases removed from V and 6 bases from J, the gap between germline ends came to 5 bases. The CDR3 bases are TGTGCCAGCAGGGGGGCCGGGGAGCTGTTTTTT. Its translation is CASRGAGELFF.

V is TRBV20-1 and J is TRBJ2-1; 9 bases map to TRBD2. The J segment lost 5 bases and the V segment lost 3 bases, leaving 14 bases of the junction unmatched. This CDR3 spans 17 amino acids. CDR1 DFQATT and CDR2 SNEGSKA come from the germline V gene (reference sequence). CDR3 amino acids: CSARFRPGTSPNNEQFF. The CDR3, as DNA: TGCAGTGCTAGGTTCCGGCCCGGGACTAGCCCAAACAATGAGCAGTTCTTC.

In its sample, this clonotype was seen many times. This chain uses TRBV11-2 with TRBJ2-1, with TRBD2 identical over 10 bases. The germline V gene encodes CDR1 SGHAT and CDR2 FQNNGV. V was clipped by 1 base and J by 0 bases; unmatched bases: 6. The CDR3 runs 18 residues. The CDR3 DNA follows: TGTGCCAGCAGCTTAGTCGGGACTAGCGTTAGCTCCTACAATGAGCAGTTCTTC. Translation: CASSLVGTSVSSYNEQFF.

This clonotype was seen a handful of times. The V gene is TRBV20-1, the J gene TRBJ2-1; D perhaps matches TRBD1 (6 bases). Looked up from germline, CDR1 is DFQATT and CDR2 is SNEGSKA (reference sequence). The CDR3 spans 14 residues. Trimming shortened V by 7 bases and J by 8 bases, and 21 bases separated the two germline ends. The DNA of the CDR3 is TGCAGTGGCCGCCGGCCACAGGGAGTCGATGAGCAGTTCTTC. Protein: CSGRRPQGVDEQFF.

Many counts were recorded for this clonotype. The rearrangement links TRBV7-9 to TRBJ1-1; D is undetermined. The CDR3 runs to 15 residues. Looked up from germline, CDR1 is SEHNR and CDR2 is FQNEAQ (reference sequence). V was shortened by 5 bases and J by 4 bases, with 17 bases between the two germline ends. CDR3 region: CASSPGLRVFTEAFF. CDR3 in DNA: TGTGCCAGCAGCCCGGGGTTACGAGTGTTCACTGAAGCTTTCTTT.

Worth noting for this clonotype: Its ends do not fully match the called genes, so a read error is possible. V and J are TRBV20-1 and TRBJ1-5, with a possible D match to TRBD1 (6 bases). The CDR3 has 15 residues. The germline V gene encodes CDR1 DFQATT and CDR2 SNEGSKA (reference sequence). DNA of the CDR3: TGCAGTGCTAGAGAGACAGGAAAGTCCGGTCAGCCCCAGCGTTTT. Protein product: CSARETGKSGQPQRF.

In nucleotides, the CDR3 is TGTGCCAGCAGTGGGACTTGGAAAGAGACCCAGTACTTC. It yields the protein CASSGTWKETQYF. V usage is TRBV2 and J usage is TRBJ2-5, with D possibly being TRBD2 (5 bases). CDR3 length equals 13 residues. Trimming cost V 4 bases and J 3 bases, with 9 bases left between them. CDR1 and CDR2 (germline): SNHLY, FYNNEI.

This clonotype came up a few times. This rearrangement joins TRBV6-5 to TRBJ1-1; TRBD1 might be the D (6 bases). Looked up from germline, CDR1 is MNHEY and CDR2 is SVGAGI. The CDR3 extends over 15 amino acids. V shed 0 bases and J shed 7 bases, with 15 bases lying between them. The CDR3 DNA reads TGTGCCAGCAGTTACTCGGGCCAGGGGCCCCTTGAAGCTTTCTTT. Its protein is CASSYSGQGPLEAFF.

This clonotype turned up a few times. In DNA form, the CDR3 reads TGTGCCAGCAGCCCGGACCGCTACAATCAGCCCCAGCATTTT. Its translation: CASSPDRYNQPQHF. The rearrangement uses TRBV7-2 and TRBJ1-5; no firm D call. Looked up from germline, CDR1 is SGHTA and CDR2 is FQGNSA. The CDR3 is 14 residues long. V was cut by 5 bases and J by 3 bases, with 11 bases left in between.

The chain links TRBV3-1 to TRBJ2-7; perhaps TRBD1 as D (5 bases). Germline V lookup: CDR1 LGHDT, CDR2 YNNKEL (reference sequence). The CDR3 totals 14 residues. The ends were cut back, 0 bases at V and 7 bases at J, with 13 bases in the middle. The DNA for the CDR3 is TGTGCCAGCAGCCAAGATTTCAGGGCGTGGGAGCAGTACTTC. Its translation: CASSQDFRAWEQYF.

The table lists this clonotype with a few counts. The chain joins TRBV20-1 to TRBJ2-7; D is ambiguous. CDR3 length: 13 residues. The V end lost 5 bases, the J end lost 0 bases, and 11 bases lay between the germline ends. In germline, CDR1 is DFQATT, CDR2 SNEGSKA (reference sequence). CDR3 sequence (DNA): TGCAGTGCTGTTGAAAAGGGCTCCTACGAGCAGTACGTC. It yields the protein CSAVEKGSYEQYV.

This chain uses TRBV11-3 with TRBJ1-6; D is ambiguous. Germline CDR1 SGHNT, CDR2 YENEEA. The CDR3 runs 12 residues. V was clipped by 5 bases and J by 9 bases, with 8 bases between them. Here the CDR3 reads CASSRYSSPLHF. The CDR3 DNA is TGTGCCAGCAGCCGCTATTCTTCACCCCTCCACTTT.